The subject of this entry is one T cell receptor (beta chain). These data come from a study of control samples from healthy donors and cancer patients. V was trimmed by 2 bases and J by 7 bases, leaving 6 bases between them. The CDR3 length is 11 residues. Germline CDR1 and CDR2: SGDLS and YYNGEE. Generated by immunoSEQ multiplex PCR, the TCRdb table keeps only in-frame clones and is missing some. The sample includes around 140,000 clones, approximately 93% of them seen just once. The receptor comes from a man between 18 and 29 years old in good health. Sequencing input: blood. The chain carries TRBV9 and TRBJ1-1, with unresolved D. The CDR3 DNA reads as TGTGCCAGCAGCGTTCAACATGAAGCTTTCTTT. It yields the protein CASSVQHEAFF.